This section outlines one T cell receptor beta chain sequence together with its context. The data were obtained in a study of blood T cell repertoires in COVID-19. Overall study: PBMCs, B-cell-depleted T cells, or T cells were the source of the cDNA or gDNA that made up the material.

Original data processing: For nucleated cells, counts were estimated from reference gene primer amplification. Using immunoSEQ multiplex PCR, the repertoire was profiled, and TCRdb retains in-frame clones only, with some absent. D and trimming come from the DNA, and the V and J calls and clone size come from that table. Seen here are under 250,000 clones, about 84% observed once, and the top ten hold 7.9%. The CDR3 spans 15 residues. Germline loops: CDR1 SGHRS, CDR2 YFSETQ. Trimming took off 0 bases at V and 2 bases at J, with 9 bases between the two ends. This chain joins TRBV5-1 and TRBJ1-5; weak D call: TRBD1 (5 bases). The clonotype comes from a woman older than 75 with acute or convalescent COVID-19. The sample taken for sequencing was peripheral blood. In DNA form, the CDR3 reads TGCGCCAGCAGCTTGGGAACAGGACGCAATCAGCCCCAGCATTTT. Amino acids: CASSLGTGRNQPQHF.